Here is one TCR beta chain with its context. Antigen unknown. This CDR3 has 16 residues. The V and J ends lost 0 bases and 2 bases respectively, with 13 bases between them. Germline V gene sequence: CDR1 MGHRA, CDR2 YSYEKL. Blood CD4+ CD25-high CD127-low regulatory T cells supplied the genomic DNA template. The data are from a study of regulatory and conventional T cells in RAG deficiency. Study-wide results and caveats: Patient subsets had shorter CDR3s; Omenn Treg-Tconv overlap exceeded 85%.

The data were produced by immunoSEQ multiplex PCR, yet TCRdb's version contains in-frame clones alone and is incomplete. This table holds roughly 19,000 clones, roughly 87% found once. This sample was also put to use in a study of regulatory T cells. From that second work: The primer mix had 52 TRBV and 13 TRBJ primers.

The specimen sequenced was Tregs sorted from blood. The TCR was taken from a human donor in good health. The chain uses TRBV4-1 and TRBJ2-5, with a possible D match to TRBD2 (5 bases). CDR3 sequence (DNA): TGCGCCAGCAGCCAAGAAAGGGTCGGGATGCAAGAGACCCAGTACTTC. It codes for CASSQERVGMQETQYF.